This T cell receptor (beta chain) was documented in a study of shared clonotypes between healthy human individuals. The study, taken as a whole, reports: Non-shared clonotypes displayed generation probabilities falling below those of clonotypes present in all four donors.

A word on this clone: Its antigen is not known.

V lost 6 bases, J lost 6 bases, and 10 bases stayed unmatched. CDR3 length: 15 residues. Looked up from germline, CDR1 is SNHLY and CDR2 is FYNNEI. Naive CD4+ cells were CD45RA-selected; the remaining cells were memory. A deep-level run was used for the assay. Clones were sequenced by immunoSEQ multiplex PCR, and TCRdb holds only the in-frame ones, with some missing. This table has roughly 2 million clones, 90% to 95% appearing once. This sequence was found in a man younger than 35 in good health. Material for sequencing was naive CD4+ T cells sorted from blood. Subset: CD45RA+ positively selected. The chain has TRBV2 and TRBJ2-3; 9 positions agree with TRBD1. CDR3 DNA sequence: TGTGCCAGCAGCGCCCGGACAGGGGCTTACGATACGCAGTATTTT. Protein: CASSARTGAYDTQYF.